This T cell receptor (beta chain) was sequenced in a study of shared T cell receptors in the human thymus (dated by TCRdb to the early 2020s). Regarding the research as a whole: The study examined how self-reactive, shared T-cell receptor alpha chains are generated in the human thymus.

The library came from the immunoSEQ multiplex PCR assay. Sourced from immuneACCESS, this table was stored by TCRdb with only in-frame sequences that have V and J called. A share of the clones is absent; for the studies checked, an unresolved V gene accounts for under half, and the remainder has no known explanation. In all, the sample holds hundreds of thousands of clones, and 88% of those were seen once. Jointly, the top ten make up 0.0095% to 0.012% of the sample. As to this clone: Its target antigen remains unknown. No quality values exist for individual bases; no much larger clone is one base distant. Other DNA sequences of this sample code for an identical CDR3.

Measured from the cysteine to the phenylalanine, the CDR3 is 15 residues long. Of the read, only the CDR3 DNA is kept; its 45 bases are in frame from base 1. V is clipped by 6 bases and J by 2 bases, and the sequence between their germline boundaries is 17 bases long. The germline V gene gives CDR1 as KGHSH and CDR2 as LQKENI. A further study also used this sample, focusing on human thymus T cells. The other study reports the following: In Finland, the donors were immunologically healthy infants who were having open corrective cardiac surgery for congenital heart defects. Thymus tissue was obtained as surgical resects removed during corrective cardiac surgery. Biased V and J gene segment usage appeared to be present in both thymic and peripheral blood repertoires. The related research found that thymic TCR repertoires overlapped highly between unrelated individuals. TCR alpha and beta repertoires from roughly 8 infant thymus samples and four related peripheral blood samples were characterized in the study. The cohort included a handful of male and two female infants, with donor ages spanning 7 to 244 days. After being mechanically released from the tissue, thymocytes were kept at -70 degrees C in pellets of roughly 10-33 million cells. A QIAsymphony instrument was used to extract genomic DNA from the frozen cell pellets. TCRB and TCRAD loci were amplified from a standardized quantity of quality-controlled genomic DNA using the immunoSEQ multiplex PCR assay. The amplicons spanned the V(D)J region and were long enough to cover the CDR3 and allow V and J genes to be identified. The amplicons were sequenced on an Illumina platform via the commercial immunoSEQ service. Primer bias and sequencing errors were corrected using previously described methods, and TCRAD and TCRB definitions followed the IMGT database. Repertoires were analysed with immunoSEQ Analyzer 3.0 and VDJTools, covering basic statistics, V/J segment usage, diversity estimates, rarefaction and pairwise overlap. Chao1, ChaoE, Efron-Thisted, Shannon and inverse Simpson indices were used to estimate diversity, which was also estimated on datasets down-sampled to the smallest sample. Repertoire overlap was determined by strict matching of CDR3 nucleotide sequence, V gene and J gene, and Jaccard-based multidimensional scaling clustering was applied. On average, thymus samples yielded 810,000 or so unique TCRB clonotypes, whereas blood samples yielded 65,000 to 100,000.

Rearrangement joined TRBV18 to TRBJ2-7; TRBD2 is possibly the D segment (6 matching bases). This receptor was obtained from a boy in the first two years of life with a congenital heart defect. Donor details come from another sample of the same person, matched by shared clones. The sequenced material came from thymocytes. The CDR3 protein sequence reads: CASSPGAREPYEQYF. At the DNA level, the sequence is TGTGCCAGCTCCCCCGGCGCACGGGAGCCCTACGAGCAGTACTTC. When the CDR3 is completed using the reference TRBV18 and TRBJ2-7 genes on either side, the full variable domain is NAGVMQNPRHLVRRRGQEARLRCSPMKGHSHVYWYRQLPEEGLKFMVYLQKENIIDESGMPKERFSAEFPKEGPSILRIQQVVRGDSAAYFCASSPGAREPYEQYFGPGTRLTVT.